This TCR beta chain was identified during a study of T cell responses to AZD1222 COVID-19 vaccine. This CDR3 is built from 13 residues. With 6 bases removed from V and 1 base from J, the gap between germline ends came to 9 bases. In germline, CDR1 is MNHEY, CDR2 SMNVEV (reference sequence). With regard to this clone: Its specificity is not known.

Broader study findings: Increases in Spike-specific TCR breadth and depth were seen after two AZD1222 doses.

Repertoires were generated with immunoSEQ multiplex PCR, while TCRdb's copy carries only in-frame clones and drops some. This sample yields 150,000 to 200,000 clones, of which about 95% are seen a single time; approximately 0.64% belongs to the top ten. The source of this sequence is an adult in good health. The sequences come from peripheral blood, collected on day 0 of AZD1222 vaccination. The V call is TRBV27, the J call TRBJ1-1; a weak D match, TRBD1 (5 bases). This CDR3 reads CASRKTGNTEAFF. The CDR3, as DNA: TGTGCCAGCAGAAAAACAGGGAACACTGAAGCTTTCTTT.